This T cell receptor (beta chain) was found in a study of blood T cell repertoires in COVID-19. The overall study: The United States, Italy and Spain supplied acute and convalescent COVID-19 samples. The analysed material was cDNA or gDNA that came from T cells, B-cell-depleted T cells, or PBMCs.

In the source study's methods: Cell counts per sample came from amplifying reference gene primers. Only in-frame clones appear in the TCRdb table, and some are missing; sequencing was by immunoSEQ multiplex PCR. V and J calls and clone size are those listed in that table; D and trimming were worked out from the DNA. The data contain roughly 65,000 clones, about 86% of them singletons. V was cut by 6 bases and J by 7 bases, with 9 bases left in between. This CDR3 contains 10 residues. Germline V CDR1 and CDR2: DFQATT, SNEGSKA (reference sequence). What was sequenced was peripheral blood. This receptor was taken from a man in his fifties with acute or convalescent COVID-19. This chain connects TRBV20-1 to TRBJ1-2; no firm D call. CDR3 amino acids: CSAPNGGYTF. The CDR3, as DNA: TGCAGTGCCCCCAACGGTGGCTACACCTTC.